The entry below gives a single T cell receptor beta chain sequence along with its context. The antigen is not known. Trimming stripped 1 base from V and 1 base from J, with 10 bases between. Germline V lookup: CDR1 SGHAT, CDR2 FQNNGV. The CDR3 length is 15 residues. This sample is drawn from a study of shared clonotypes between healthy human individuals. Study-wide context: The donors, a couple of women and three men, were aged 18 to 49. General study findings and limits: Only blood underwent sampling, and tissue repertoires likely differ.

Healthy HIV-negative adults without recent acute infections or vaccinations served as donors. Profiled with immunoSEQ multiplex PCR; TCRdb holds only in-frame clones, not every one. The data hold approximately 470,000 clones, with approximately 84% observed a single time. This rearrangement joins TRBV11-2 to TRBJ1-2; D uncertain. The TCR originated in a woman in her thirties or forties in good health. Some clones in this sample may be carry-over from other donors' samples. Sequenced: PBMCs. In DNA, the CDR3 is TGTGCCAGCAGCTTAGGAGGGAGGCTTAACTATGGCTACACCTTC. Its translation is CASSLGGRLNYGYTF.